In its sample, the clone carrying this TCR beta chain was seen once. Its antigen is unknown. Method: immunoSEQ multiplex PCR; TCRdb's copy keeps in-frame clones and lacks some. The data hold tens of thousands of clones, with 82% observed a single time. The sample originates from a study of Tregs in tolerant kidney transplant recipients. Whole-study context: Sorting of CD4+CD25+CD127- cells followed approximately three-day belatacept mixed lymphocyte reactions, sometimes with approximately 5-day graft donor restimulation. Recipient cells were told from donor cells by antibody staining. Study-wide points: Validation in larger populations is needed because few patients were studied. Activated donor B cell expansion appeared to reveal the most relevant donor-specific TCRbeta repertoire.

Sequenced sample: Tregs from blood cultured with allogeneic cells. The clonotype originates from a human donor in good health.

The CDR3 DNA reads TGTGCCAGCTCACCAGTTGGGGGACGTGGCACTGAAGCTTTCTTT. This gives the protein CASSPVGGRGTEAFF. The chain carries TRBV18 and TRBJ1-1; tentative D call: TRBD1 (5 bases). V shed 2 bases and J shed 4 bases, with 14 bases lying between them. The CDR3 is made up of 15 amino acids. CDR1 is KGHSH, CDR2 LQKENI, per germline.